There are a few counts of the clone carrying this T cell receptor beta chain. Its antigen remains unknown. These data originate in a study of T-cell memory formation after mild COVID-19. Overall study: TCR clusters largely stayed donor specific. The study, taken as a whole, reports: In pre-infection memory, a portion of responding clones appeared, which suggested that cross-reactive memory joined.

Germline CDR1 LGHNA, CDR2 YSLEER. V gave up 2 bases and J gave up 5 bases, with 13 bases separating them. This CDR3 comprises 14 residues. TCRdb used MiXCR to reprocess the 5' RACE reads, holding one entry per CDR3 protein. The data contain 92,000 or so distinct CDR3 sequences, about 13% of them singletons. Input material: PBMCs or a T cell subset sorted from them (not recorded which). This sequence originates from an adult woman who had mild COVID-19 (a few samples of this study predate the infection). Cell type and time point are not known. The chain recombines TRBV4-3 with TRBJ2-7; D unclear. The CDR3 nucleotides read TGCGCCAGCAGCCAAAATCAGGAGACGGACGAGCAGTACTTC. Translation gives CASSQNQETDEQYF.